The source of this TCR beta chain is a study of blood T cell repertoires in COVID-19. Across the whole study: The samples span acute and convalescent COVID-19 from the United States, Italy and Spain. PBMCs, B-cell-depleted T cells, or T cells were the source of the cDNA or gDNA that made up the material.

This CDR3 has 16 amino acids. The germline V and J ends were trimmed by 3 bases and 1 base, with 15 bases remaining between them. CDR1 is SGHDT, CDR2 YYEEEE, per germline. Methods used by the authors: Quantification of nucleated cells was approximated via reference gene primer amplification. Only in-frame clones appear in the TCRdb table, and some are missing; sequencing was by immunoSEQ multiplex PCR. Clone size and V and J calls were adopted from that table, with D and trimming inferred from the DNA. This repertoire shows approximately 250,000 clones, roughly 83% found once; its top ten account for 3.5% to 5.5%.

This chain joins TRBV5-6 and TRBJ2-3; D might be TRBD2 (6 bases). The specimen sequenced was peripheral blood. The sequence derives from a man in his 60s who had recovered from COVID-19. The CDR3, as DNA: TGTGCCAGCAGCTGGGTAGGAGGGGCAGGCACAGATACGCAGTATTTT. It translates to CASSWVGGAGTDTQYF.